This T cell receptor beta chain was obtained from a study of T cell repertoires in cytomegalovirus infection. Study-wide context: Public signatures in TCR beta pointed to CMV infection and matching HLA type.

Study outcomes and limitations: Based on cumulative public TCR beta family frequency, carriers of CMV plus the relevant HLA were identified. HLA-C-restricted TCR beta clonotypes specific for CMV led the ex vivo response.

TCRdb itself ran the reads through MiXCR, one entry per CDR3 protein. The sample gives some 220,000 distinct CDR3 sequences, more than 9% of which show up once; approximately 1.6% is in the top ten. Of note for this clonotype: Antigen unknown.

The V and J ends lost 6 bases and 0 bases respectively, with 14 bases between them. Germline CDR1 and CDR2: SQVTM and ANQGSEA. CDR3 length: 14 amino acids. The source material was PBMCs. The chain employs TRBV29-1 and TRBJ1-1; no reliable D call. This clonotype originated in a human donor in good health (CMV status not recorded). Some clones in this sample may be carry-over from other donors' samples. The CDR3 region is CSVESGRLNTEAFF. DNA for the CDR3: TGCAGCGTGGAGTCCGGACGCCTGAACACTGAAGCTTTCTTT.